A selection of T cell receptor beta chains follows, all from one sample in a study of cytomegalovirus exposure and HLA in healthy donors. TCRdb keeps only in-frame clones here, not all; method: immunoSEQ multiplex PCR. The sample shows 96,000 or so clones, approximately 74% of them seen only once. Sequenced material: PBMCs. These receptors originate from a woman between 65 and 79 years old in good health and CMV-seropositive. Each CDR3 is given with its conserved first and last residue. D genes are given only for firm matches. Clone size is given for some rows only: seen once, a few or many times, or a class if the clone is expanded.

V gene,D gene,J gene,clone size,CDR3 protein,CDR3 DNA
TRBV2,-,TRBJ2-6,-,CASSVDRTDISGANVLTF,TGTGCCAGCAGTGTCGACAGGACAGACATATCTGGGGCCAACGTCCTGACTTTC
TRBV30,TRBD1,TRBJ2-7,-,CAWRSAGGGYEQYF,TGTGCCTGGAGATCGGCAGGGGGCGGCTACGAGCAGTACTTC
TRBV10-2,TRBD1,TRBJ2-7,-,CASKGQAAGEQYF,TGCGCCAGCAAGGGACAGGCAGCCGGTGAGCAGTACTTC
TRBV30,TRBD2,TRBJ2-1,-,CAWTPMGGMGLAFPFNEQFF,TGTGCCTGGACCCCCATGGGGGGGATGGGACTAGCATTCCCCTTTAATGAGCAGTTCTTC
TRBV5-1,-,TRBJ2-3,few,CASSPTPRDTQYF,TGCGCCAGCAGCCCAACCCCTAGGGATACGCAGTATTTT
TRBV6-1,-,TRBJ2-1,-,CASSVGSSYNEQFF,TGTGCCAGCAGTGTGGGGAGCTCCTACAATGAGCAGTTCTTC
TRBV27,TRBD1,TRBJ2-7,-,CASRGTGPYEQYF,TGTGCCAGCAGGGGGACAGGACCCTACGAGCAGTACTTC
TRBV7-2,-,TRBJ1-1,few,CASSLAGGMNTEAFF,TGTGCCAGCAGCTTAGCAGGAGGGATGAACACTGAAGCTTTCTTT
TRBV5-6,TRBD1,TRBJ2-6,-,CASSEDRVRANVLTF,TGTGCCAGCAGCGAGGACAGGGTCAGGGCCAACGTCCTGACTTTC
TRBV10-3,-,TRBJ1-5,-,CAISESHGSNQPRHF,TGTGCCATCAGTGAGAGTCACGGGAGCAATCAGCCCCGGCATTTT
TRBV5-4,TRBD1,TRBJ2-5,few,CASTDGRGIKETQYF,TGTGCCAGCACCGACGGCAGGGGGATCAAAGAGACCCAGTACTTC
TRBV10-2,TRBD1,TRBJ2-2,-,CASSEGGFGVGELFF,TGCGCCAGCAGTGAAGGGGGCTTCGGCGTCGGGGAGCTGTTTTTT
TRBV7-2,TRBD1,TRBJ1-2,-,CASSLARTLGQDPSNYGYTF,TGTGCCAGCAGCTTAGCTCGCACCCTAGGACAGGACCCTTCTAACTATGGCTACACCTTC
TRBV13,-,TRBJ2-1,-,CASSLARPNEQFF,TGTGCCAGCAGCTTAGCTAGGCCCAATGAGCAGTTCTTC
TRBV19,TRBD2,TRBJ2-7,-,CASSIREGTYEQYF,TGTGCCAGTAGTATTCGGGAGGGGACCTACGAGCAGTACTTC
TRBV9,-,TRBJ1-6,-,CASSVDGTIYSPLHF,TGTGCCAGCAGCGTAGATGGGACAATCTATTCACCCCTCCACTTT
TRBV5-6,-,TRBJ1-1,few,CASKQGPMNTEAFF,TGTGCCAGCAAGCAGGGGCCGATGAACACTGAAGCTTTCTTT
TRBV7-3,-,TRBJ2-2,-,CASSSSMGPGELFF,TGTGCCAGCAGCTCATCTATGGGGCCCGGGGAGCTGTTTTTT
TRBV28,-,TRBJ2-2,-,CASIARTGRGAGELFF,TGTGCCAGCATTGCGAGAACTGGGAGGGGGGCCGGGGAGCTGTTTTTT
TRBV15,-,TRBJ2-2,-,CATSLTSAGELFF,TGTGCCACCAGCTTAACTAGTGCCGGGGAGCTGTTTTTT
TRBV7-3,-,TRBJ1-1,-,CASSLLSGHTEAFF,TGTGCCAGCAGCTTATTGTCAGGTCACACTGAAGCTTTCTTT
TRBV5-1,TRBD1,TRBJ2-6,-,CASSSTGSPLPLTGANVLTF,TGCGCCAGCAGCTCGACAGGGTCCCCTCTACCTCTGACCGGGGCCAACGTCCTGACTTTC
TRBV6-6,-,TRBJ1-1,once,CASSYVGGGYTEVFF,TGTGCCAGCAGTTACGTTGGGGGAGGGTACACTGAAGTTTTCTTT
TRBV28,TRBD2,TRBJ2-1,-,CASSFLLAGRDEQFF,TGTGCCAGCAGTTTTTTACTAGCGGGCCGGGATGAGCAGTTCTTC